The 27 T cell receptor beta chains listed next were all sequenced from one sample in a study of cytomegalovirus exposure and HLA in healthy donors. The study ran its PCR with 60 Vbeta and 13 Jbeta primers. TCRdb's copy holds only in-frame clones and misses some; the assay was immunoSEQ multiplex PCR. Its clone listing holds about 51,000 clones. The material sequenced was PBMCs. These receptors originate from a female donor in good health and CMV-seronegative.

The chain combines TRBV28 with TRBJ2-1; 8 bases align to TRBD2. With V trimmed by 7 bases and J by 7 bases, 6 bases remained unmatched. The germline V gene has CDR1 MDHEN and CDR2 SYDVKM. The CDR3 is 13 residues long. DNA for the CDR3: TGTGCCAGCACGGGGGGGGCGAGAAATGAGCAGTTCTTC. The encoded protein is CASTGGARNEQFF.

For this clone: The identical CDR3 is also encoded by other nucleotide sequences in the sample. The CDR3 nucleotides read TGTGCCTGGAGCGTACGTGGGGCCGCGGGGACCTTC. Translation: CAWSVRGAAGTF. The gene calls are TRBV30 and TRBJ1-2; D might be TRBD1 (5 bases). Trimming shortened V by 3 bases and J by 14 bases, and 19 bases separated the two germline ends. The CDR3 runs to 12 residues. Germline V CDR1 and CDR2: GTSNPN, SVGIG (reference sequence).

The chain carries TRBV7-3 and TRBJ2-1; no clear D. Trimming took 5 bases from V and 6 from J, leaving 8 bases between them. The germline CDR1 and CDR2 sequences are SGHTA and FQGTGA. The CDR3 runs to 12 residues. The CDR3 sequence: CASSGLFNEQFF. Here the CDR3 DNA reads TGTGCCAGCAGCGGGCTCTTCAATGAGCAGTTCTTC.

V is TRBV27 and J is TRBJ1-6; D ambiguous. Germline values: CDR1 MNHEY, CDR2 SMNVEV (reference sequence). V was shortened by 6 bases and J by 10 bases, with 13 bases between the two germline ends. The CDR3 runs 13 residues. The CDR3 loop is CASRYTSNSPLHF. CDR3 sequence (DNA): TGTGCCAGCAGGTATACAAGTAACTCACCCCTCCACTTT.

The CDR3, as DNA: TGTGCCAGTAGTGGGCTCACTAGCGGGAGTTCCTACGAGCAGTACTTC. Its protein is CASSGLTSGSSYEQYF. The chain recombines TRBV19 with TRBJ2-7, with 11 bases that match TRBD2. CDR1 and CDR2 from the germline V gene are LNHDA and SQIVND (reference sequence). Trimming cost V 5 bases and J 1 base; bases outside gene matches: 7. The CDR3 extends over 16 amino acids.

This chain links TRBV5-1 with TRBJ1-2; 10 bases are a match to TRBD1. The ends lost 0 bases at V and 5 bases at J; junction bases unmatched: 4. Germline assignment: CDR1 SGHRS and CDR2 YFSETQ. The CDR3 extends over 15 amino acids. For the CDR3, the DNA is TGCGCCAGCAGCTTGGACGGGACAGGGGTTTATGGCTACACCTTC. Translating gives CASSLDGTGVYGYTF.

The rearrangement uses TRBV6-1 and TRBJ2-1; 9 nucleotides match TRBD1. The CDR3 runs to 14 residues. Germline assignment: CDR1 MNHNS and CDR2 SASEGT. The CDR3 nucleotides are TGTGCGGGACAGGGTTCAAGGGGGCACAATGAGCAGTTCTTC. This codes for CAGQGSRGHNEQFF.

This chain joins TRBV6-5 and TRBJ1-1; D remains unclear. CDR1 and CDR2 (germline): MNHEY, SVGAGI. The V gene lost 0 bases and the J gene lost 5 bases, with 7 bases spanning the gap. This CDR3 contains 13 residues. The CDR3 loop reads CASSYSLRTEAFF. The DNA for the CDR3 is TGTGCCAGCAGTTACTCCTTACGGACTGAAGCTTTCTTT.

The chain uses TRBV5-1 and TRBJ1-1, with TRBD1 as a possible D gene (5 bases). The length of the CDR3 is 13 residues. Germline V lookup: CDR1 SGHRS, CDR2 YFSETQ. With 2 bases removed from V and 1 base from J, the gap between germline ends came to 6 bases. The CDR3 DNA sequence: TGCGCCAGCAGCTTAGGGGAGAACACTGAAGCTTTCTTT. This encodes CASSLGENTEAFF.

This chain joins TRBV18 and TRBJ1-3, with 8 bases matching TRBD1. In germline, CDR1 is KGHSH, CDR2 LQKENI. The CDR3 is 14 amino acids. Unmatched junction bases numbered 12, after V lost 3 bases and J lost 14 bases. CDR3 nucleotides: TGTGCCAGCTCACCCGAAGGACAGGGCTCGCCCCTATATTTT. Its translation: CASSPEGQGSPLYF.

The V and J genes are TRBV30 and TRBJ2-7, with TRBD1 matching over 8 bases. This CDR3 region has 15 residues. Germline values: CDR1 GTSNPN, CDR2 SVGIG (reference sequence). The J segment lost 2 bases and the V segment lost 5 bases, leaving 11 bases of the junction unmatched. CDR3: CAWGPRGLRTYEQYF. As DNA, the CDR3 is TGTGCCTGGGGCCCCAGGGGGCTTAGGACCTACGAGCAGTACTTC.

The chain combines TRBV6-5 with TRBJ1-1; 8 nucleotides match TRBD1. Germline values: CDR1 MNHEY, CDR2 SVGAGI. V shed 2 bases and J 11 bases; nucleotides not matched to a gene: 7. The CDR3 is 13 amino acids. CDR3 amino acids: CASSYLRQGTAFF. DNA of the CDR3: TGTGCCAGCAGTTACCTTAGACAGGGGACTGCTTTCTTT.

The chain joins TRBV30 to TRBJ2-5; weak D call: TRBD2 (6 bases). Looked up from germline, CDR1 is GTSNPN and CDR2 is SVGIG (reference sequence). Trimming took off 0 bases at V and 4 bases at J, with 15 bases between the two ends. The CDR3 length is 15 residues. The CDR3, as DNA: TGTGCCTGGAGTGTACTTGGGGGGATGGTAGAGACCCAGTACTTC. Its translation is CAWSVLGGMVETQYF.

V usage is TRBV5-1 and J usage is TRBJ2-7, with 11 bases that match TRBD2. The CDR3 contains 18 residues. J lost 3 bases, V lost 3 bases, and 14 bases had no gene match. Germline V gene sequence: CDR1 SGHRS, CDR2 YFSETQ. CDR3 in amino acids: CASSWAGSSSGRNYEQYF. The DNA of the CDR3 is TGCGCCAGCAGCTGGGCTGGGAGCTCTAGCGGGAGGAACTACGAGCAGTACTTC.

This sequence joins TRBV29-1 and TRBJ1-2; D unclear. Germline V gene sequence: CDR1 SQVTM, CDR2 ANQGSEA. V gave up 0 bases and J gave up 3 bases, with 8 bases separating them. The CDR3 runs to 13 residues. The chain's CDR3 is CSVEERGHYGYTF. Written as DNA, the CDR3 is TGCAGCGTTGAAGAGCGGGGTCACTATGGCTACACCTTC. The full variable domain, with the rest looked up from reference TRBV29-1 and TRBJ1-2, is SAVISQKPSRDICQRGTSLTIQCQVDSQVTMMFWYRQQPGQSLTLIATANQGSEATYESGFVIDKFPISRPNLTFSTLTVSNMSPEDSSIYLCSVEERGHYGYTFGSGTRLTVV.

The chain combines TRBV9 with TRBJ2-1; D perhaps matches TRBD1 (5 bases). V lost 0 bases, J lost 4 bases, and 11 bases lay in between. The V gene's germline CDR1 is SGDLS and CDR2 YYNGEE. The CDR3 totals 15 residues. The chain's CDR3 is CASSVGATGYNEQFF. CDR3 in DNA: TGTGCCAGCAGCGTAGGCGCCACAGGTTACAATGAGCAGTTCTTC.

The V and J genes are TRBV18 and TRBJ1-2, with D maybe TRBD1 (6 bases). CDR3 size: 14 residues. In germline, CDR1 is KGHSH, CDR2 LQKENI. V was cut by 3 bases and J by 3 bases, with 11 bases left in between. CDR3 sequence: CASSPRQDYYGYTF. CDR3 DNA sequence: TGTGCCAGCTCACCTAGACAGGACTACTATGGCTACACCTTC. Together with reference TRBV18 and TRBJ1-2, the CDR3 gives the full variable domain: NAGVMQNPRHLVRRRGQEARLRCSPMKGHSHVYWYRQLPEEGLKFMVYLQKENIIDESGMPKERFSAEFPKEGPSILRIQQVVRGDSAAYFCASSPRQDYYGYTFGSGTRLTVV.

The chain employs TRBV30 and TRBJ2-1, with D possibly TRBD1 on 5 matching bases. V was shortened by 5 bases and J by 7 bases, with 12 bases between the two germline ends. Germline V CDR1 and CDR2: GTSNPN, SVGIG (reference sequence). This CDR3 comprises 12 residues. The CDR3 is CAWGARRNEQFF. CDR3 nucleotides: TGTGCCTGGGGGGCCAGACGGAATGAGCAGTTCTTC.

V is TRBV12-5 and J is TRBJ2-2; 10 bases map to TRBD1. The CDR3 sequence is 14 residues long. Germline V gene sequence: CDR1 LGHNT, CDR2 FRNRAP. V shed 8 bases and J 3 bases; nucleotides not matched to a gene: 3. The CDR3 protein is CASSGTGDTGELFF. The CDR3 DNA sequence: TGTGCTAGTTCCGGGACAGGGGACACCGGGGAGCTGTTTTTT. Looking up the rest from reference TRBV12-5 and TRBJ2-2 gives the full variable domain: DARVTQTPRHKVTEMGQEVTMRCQPILGHNTVFWYRQTMMQGLELLAYFRNRAPLDDSGMPKDRFSAEMPDATLATLKIQPSEPRDSAVYFCASSGTGDTGELFFGEGSRLTVL.

The rearrangement joins TRBV10-2 to TRBJ1-2, with D possibly TRBD1 on 5 matching bases. Looked up from germline, CDR1 is WSHSY and CDR2 is SAAADI. V was pared by 5 bases and J by 0 bases, with 7 bases between. CDR3 length equals 13 residues. In DNA form, the CDR3 reads TGCGCCAGCAGTTCGACAGCTAACTATGGCTACACCTTC. Protein: CASSSTANYGYTF.

The rearrangement uses TRBV7-6 and TRBJ1-1, with a tentative D call TRBD1 (5 bases). This CDR3 contains 14 residues. Trimming pared 1 base from V and 1 base from J, leaving 7 bases between. Germline V gives CDR1 SGHVS, CDR2 FNYEAQ. The CDR3 sequence is CASSLGQPNTEAFF. In nucleotides, the CDR3 is TGTGCCAGCAGCTTAGGACAGCCGAACACTGAAGCTTTCTTT.

V usage is TRBV2 and J usage is TRBJ2-5; TRBD2 matches at 13 bases. The germline V gene has CDR1 SNHLY and CDR2 FYNNEI. J was trimmed by 5 bases and V by 8 bases; bases with no gene match: 5. The CDR3 contains 14 residues. In DNA, the CDR3 is TGTGCCAGCGGTACTAGCGGGAGGGTGGAGACCCAGTACTTC. Amino acids: CASGTSGRVETQYF.

The chain recombines TRBV4-3 with TRBJ1-2; no firm D call. V was cut by 0 bases and J by 8 bases, with 19 bases left in between. The V gene's germline CDR1 is LGHNA and CDR2 YSLEER. This CDR3 region has 16 residues. The DNA of the CDR3 is TGCGCCAGCAGCCAAGATCCGTTGTCCGGGGATCAGGGCTACACCTTC. It codes for CASSQDPLSGDQGYTF.

This chain uses TRBV11-2 with TRBJ2-7; possible D gene TRBD2, 5 bases. Germline V gives CDR1 SGHAT, CDR2 FQNNGV. V gave up 3 bases and J gave up 7 bases, with 13 bases separating them. The CDR3 is 13 residues long. The CDR3 protein is CASSFTRSGEQYF. CDR3 in DNA: TGTGCCAGCAGCTTTACTAGATCGGGGGAGCAGTACTTC.

V gene TRBV30 combines with J gene TRBJ1-1, with 11 bases fitting TRBD1. The CDR3 has 17 residues. Germline V gene data show CDR1 as GTSNPN and CDR2 as SVGIG (reference sequence). J was trimmed by 4 bases and V by 2 bases; bases with no gene match: 12. The CDR3 coding sequence is TGTGCCTGGAGTTCTTTGGACAGGGGGCATTACGGCACTGAAGCTTTCTTT. It translates to CAWSSLDRGHYGTEAFF.

This chain joins TRBV27 and TRBJ2-7; TRBD2 is a possible D gene (7 bases). CDR3 length equals 15 residues. The germline gives CDR1 MNHEY, CDR2 SMNVEV (reference sequence). Deletions cut 2 bases from V and 9 bases from J, with 20 bases between. CDR3 nucleotides: TGTGCCAGCAGTTTACAATGGTTAGGGGGGGCTGGGCAGTACTTC. Translating it yields CASSLQWLGGAGQYF.

The rearrangement joins TRBV30 to TRBJ2-7, with D uncertain. The CDR3 has 12 amino acids. CDR1 and CDR2 (germline): GTSNPN, SVGIG (reference sequence). Trimming shortened V by 2 bases and J by 2 bases, and 7 bases separated the two germline ends. DNA for the CDR3: TGTGCCTGGAGTTGGCACACCTACGAGCAGTACTTC. Its translation: CAWSWHTYEQYF.